This TCR beta chain derives from a study of blood T cells in healthy people across ages. Comments on this clonotype: One end of the junction varies from germline; a read error may be responsible.

PCR was performed a second time for about 6 to 12 cycles using a sample-barcoded 5' primer and a J-beta primer mix. TCRdb fed the 5' RACE reads into MiXCR, producing one record per CDR3 protein. This sample has approximately 800,000 distinct CDR3 sequences, with roughly 60% found just once. The length of the CDR3 is 15 residues. CDR1 SGHTA and CDR2 FQGNSA come from the germline V gene. The chain links TRBV7-2 to TRBJ2-7; tentative D call: TRBD1 (6 bases). This sequence was found in a man between 25 and 39 years old in good health. Sequencing used blood. Here the CDR3 reads CASSLAAGGSSEQYF. CDR3 nucleotides: TGTGCCAGCAGCTTAGCTGCTGGGGGCTCCTCCGAGCAGTACTTC. Full variable domain (rest looked up from reference TRBV7-2 and TRBJ2-7): GAGVSQSPSNKVTEKGKDVELRCDPISGHTALYWYRQSLGQGLEFLIYFQGNSAPDKSGLPSDRFSAERTGGSVSTLTIQRTQQEDSAVYLCASSLAAGGSSEQYFGPGTRLTVT.